The 28 T cell receptor beta chains presented below share a single source sample, sequenced in a study of T cell changes during pregnancy in multiple sclerosis. Libraries were prepared by immunoSEQ multiplex PCR; TCRdb keeps only in-frame clonotypes and omits some of them. Among about 42,000 clones, around nine tenths were seen once, and the ten largest hold 0.75% to 1%. Sequenced material: CD4+ T cells from peripheral blood mononuclear cells, taken after pregnancy. These receptors all stem from a female donor with multiple sclerosis, enrolled in a pregnancy study.

The chain employs TRBV2 and TRBJ2-2; 8 bases agree with TRBD2. Unmatched junction bases numbered 11, after V lost 8 bases and J lost 0 bases. This CDR3 is 17 amino acids long. Germline V gives CDR1 SNHLY, CDR2 FYNNEI. CDR3 in amino acids: CASGLWRGVPNTGELFF. CDR3 DNA: TGTGCCAGCGGACTTTGGCGGGGGGTCCCGAACACCGGGGAGCTGTTTTTT.

The chain has TRBV7-2 and TRBJ2-2; 7 bases map to TRBD1. Germline-derived CDR1 and CDR2 are SGHTA and FQGNSA. V shed 4 bases and J 4 bases; nucleotides not matched to a gene: 6. CDR3 length: 15 residues. CDR3 nucleotide sequence: TGTGCCAGCAGCTCAAGGACAGGACCCACCGGGGAGCTGTTTTTT. Translated: CASSSRTGPTGELFF.

The chain is built from TRBV5-1 and TRBJ2-1, with 9 nucleotides matching TRBD1. There are 15 residues in the CDR3. In germline, CDR1 is SGHRS, CDR2 YFSETQ. Unmatched junction bases numbered 2, after V lost 2 bases and J lost 2 bases. The CDR3 nucleotides are TGCGCCAGCAGCTTAAGGACAGGGGCCTACAATGAGCAGTTCTTC. Translating it yields CASSLRTGAYNEQFF.

V and J are TRBV10-3 and TRBJ2-7, with a tentative D call TRBD1 (6 bases). The CDR3 has 11 residues. Looked up from germline, CDR1 is ENHRY and CDR2 is SYGVKD. Deletions cut 2 bases from V and 13 bases from J, with 12 bases between. The CDR3 bases are TGTGCCATCAGTGAGCGGACAGCCGTCTACTTC. Protein sequence: CAISERTAVYF.

This clone has only a few counts. The chain links TRBV7-2 to TRBJ1-1; 9 nucleotides align to TRBD1. CDR1 and CDR2 (germline): SGHTA, FQGNSA. This CDR3 is built from 15 residues. The V segment lost 5 bases and the J segment 4 bases; nucleotides outside the gene matches: 8. CDR3 sequence: CASSLRQGGGTEAFF. CDR3 nucleotide sequence: TGTGCCAGCAGCCTACGACAGGGGGGAGGCACTGAAGCTTTCTTT.

The rearrangement links TRBV5-1 to TRBJ2-5, with 8 bases aligning to TRBD2. CDR1 is SGHRS and CDR2 is YFSETQ in the germline V gene. The trim removed 4 bases at V and 4 bases at J, leaving 12 bases unmatched. This CDR3 contains 16 residues. CDR3 DNA sequence: TGCGCCAGCAGCCTCCTGAGGAGTGCGGGGGGAGAGACCCAGTACTTC. As protein: CASSLLRSAGGETQYF.

The rearrangement uses TRBV7-9 and TRBJ1-3; D may be TRBD1 (5 bases). V gave up 10 bases and J gave up 7 bases, with 14 bases separating them. Germline V lookup: CDR1 SEHNR, CDR2 FQNEAQ (reference sequence). The CDR3 is made up of 12 amino acids. CDR3 loop: CATSKGLNTIYF. As DNA, the CDR3 is TGTGCCACCTCTAAGGGGTTGAACACCATATATTTT.

The V call is TRBV14, the J call TRBJ2-7, with D perhaps matching TRBD1 (6 bases). Deletions cut 4 bases from V and 3 bases from J, with 10 bases between. Germline-derived CDR1 and CDR2 are SGHDN and FVKESK. CDR3 size: 13 residues. CDR3 sequence: CASSRGPFYEQYF. Written as DNA, the CDR3 is TGTGCCAGCAGCCGGGGGCCTTTCTACGAGCAGTACTTC.

This clone came up a few times. This chain joins TRBV6-1 and TRBJ2-2; 11 nucleotides agree with TRBD1. The CDR3 covers 18 residues. V shed 3 bases and J 3 bases; nucleotides not matched to a gene: 9. In germline, CDR1 is MNHNS, CDR2 SASEGT. CDR3 residues: CASSDRSTGQGDTGELFF. The CDR3 coding sequence is TGTGCCAGCAGTGACCGATCTACGGGACAGGGGGACACCGGGGAGCTGTTTTTT.

The chain has TRBV7-3 and TRBJ1-1; 7 positions agree with TRBD1. The germline V gene has CDR1 SGHTA and CDR2 FQGTGA. The length of the CDR3 is 13 residues. Trimming took 4 bases from V and 4 from J; bases not matched to a gene: 3. The CDR3 is CASSSDRRTEAFF. CDR3 nucleotide sequence: TGTGCCAGCAGCTCGGACAGGCGCACTGAAGCTTTCTTT.

This sequence joins TRBV5-6 and TRBJ1-2; D is unclear. Germline V gene data show CDR1 as SGHDT and CDR2 as YYEEEE. The CDR3 covers 11 residues. The V and J ends lost 3 bases and 4 bases respectively, with 4 bases between them. The chain's CDR3 is CASSSSYGYTF. The CDR3, as DNA: TGTGCCAGCAGCTCTAGCTATGGCTACACCTTC.

The rearrangement uses TRBV14 and TRBJ2-4; 8 bases are shared with TRBD2. J gave up 5 bases and V 2 bases, and 11 bases lay outside the gene matches. CDR1 SGHDN and CDR2 FVKESK come from the germline V gene. The CDR3 covers 17 residues. The DNA of the CDR3 is TGTGCCAGCAGCCAACGGATGAGGGCTAGCGGGCAAAACATTCAGTACTTC. It codes for CASSQRMRASGQNIQYF.

As DNA, the CDR3 is TGCGCCACTTCACAGGATCCAGGGGCTAACTATGGCTACACCTTC. Translating it yields CATSQDPGANYGYTF. The genes are TRBV5-1 and TRBJ1-2; possible D gene TRBD1, 6 bases. The CDR3 covers 15 residues. The ends were cut back, 9 bases at V and 0 bases at J, with 18 bases in the middle. Per the germline V gene, CDR1 is SGHRS and CDR2 is YFSETQ.

The chain combines TRBV6-6 with TRBJ1-4; no firm D call. Trimming removed 6 bases from V and 8 bases from J, with 19 bases in between. Germline V gives CDR1 MNHNY, CDR2 SVGAGI (reference sequence). The CDR3 length is 15 residues. CDR3 sequence reads: CASSLLSQAGEKLFF. The DNA of the CDR3 is TGTGCCAGCAGCCTCCTTTCCCAAGCGGGGGAAAAACTGTTTTTT.

CDR3 protein: CASSSGLETQYF. CDR3 in DNA: TGTGCCAGCAGTAGCGGGTTGGAGACCCAGTACTTC. The chain couples TRBV28 to TRBJ2-5; a weak D match, TRBD2 (6 bases). Germline-derived CDR1 and CDR2 are MDHEN and SYDVKM. The length of the CDR3 is 12 residues. Trimming removed 5 bases at V and 5 bases at J, with 9 bases between.

V gene TRBV6-6 combines with J gene TRBJ1-2, with 12 bases that match TRBD1. Looked up from germline, CDR1 is MNHNY and CDR2 is SVGAGI (reference sequence). The trim removed 6 bases at V and 8 bases at J, leaving 7 bases unmatched. The CDR3 is 14 residues long. This CDR3 is CASSLGQGAKGYTF. As DNA, the CDR3 is TGTGCCAGCAGCCTGGGACAGGGGGCGAAAGGCTACACCTTC.

This rearrangement joins TRBV19 to TRBJ1-2; 7 nucleotides agree with TRBD1. Trimming removed 5 bases from V and 4 bases from J; junction bases left unmatched: 10. The V gene's germline CDR1 is LNHDA and CDR2 SQIVND (reference sequence). This CDR3 has 15 amino acids. The CDR3 DNA follows: TGTGCCAGTAGTTACAGGGGCCAAAAACGCTATGGCTACACCTTC. It yields the protein CASSYRGQKRYGYTF.

A remark on this clone: This specimen includes other DNA sequences encoding the same CDR3. The chain joins TRBV30 to TRBJ1-5, with 8 bases identical to TRBD1. Germline V gene data show CDR1 as GTSNPN and CDR2 as SVGIG (reference sequence). There are 13 residues in the CDR3. With V trimmed by 5 bases and J by 7 bases, 7 bases remained unmatched. CDR3 DNA sequence: TGTGCCTGGGGAGGACAGGGAGACCAGCCCCAGCATTTT. This translates into CAWGGQGDQPQHF.

The chain carries TRBV2 and TRBJ1-1, with TRBD1 identical over 10 bases. This CDR3 has 13 residues. Germline V lookup: CDR1 SNHLY, CDR2 FYNNEI. Trimming at V came to 6 bases and at J to 5 bases, leaving 3 bases not matched to a gene. The CDR3 sequence: CASREGQGTEAFF. CDR3 DNA sequence: TGTGCCAGCAGGGAGGGACAGGGGACTGAAGCTTTCTTT. The full variable domain, rest sourced from reference TRBV2 and TRBJ1-1, is EPEVTQTPSHQVTQMGQEVILRCVPISNHLYFYWYRQILGQKVEFLVSFYNNEISEKSEIFDDQFSVERPDGSNFTLKIRSTKLEDSAMYFCASREGQGTEAFFGQGTRLTVV.

V is TRBV7-3 and J is TRBJ1-1, with D unclear. CDR3 size: 13 residues. Germline values: CDR1 SGHTA, CDR2 FQGTGA. Between the trimmed V and J ends, which lost 6 bases and 1 base, there was a span of 9 bases. The CDR3 DNA reads as TGTGCCAGCAGACGAGTCACGAACACTGAAGCTTTCTTT. This translates into CASRRVTNTEAFF.

The genes are TRBV2 and TRBJ1-2; tentatively, D is TRBD1 (5 bases). The CDR3 loop spans 15 amino acids. V lost 4 bases and J 1 base, leaving 13 bases between the germline ends. Germline V CDR1 and CDR2: SNHLY, FYNNEI. The CDR3 sequence: CASSVGPGGNYGYTF. CDR3 DNA sequence: TGTGCCAGCAGTGTTGGCCCCGGGGGTAACTATGGCTACACCTTC.

The chain is built from TRBV25-1 and TRBJ1-4; 7 nucleotides line up with TRBD1. The CDR3 contains 15 residues. Germline CDR1 is MGHDK and CDR2 is SYGVNS. V lost 4 bases to trimming and J lost 7 bases; unmatched junction nucleotides: 9. CDR3 nucleotide sequence: TGTGCCAGCAGTGCGGATAACAGGGGCGTTGAAAAACTGTTTTTT. This codes for CASSADNRGVEKLFF. Drawing the rest from reference TRBV25-1 and TRBJ1-4, the complete variable domain is EADIYQTPRYLVIGTGKKITLECSQTMGHDKMYWYQQDPGMELHLIHYSYGVNSTEKGDLSSESTVSRIRTEHFPLTLESARPSHTSQYLCASSADNRGVEKLFFGSGTQLSVL.

The chain is built from TRBV7-6 and TRBJ2-3, with D possibly being TRBD2 (6 bases). Trimming pared 2 bases from V and 1 base from J, leaving 10 bases between. CDR3 size: 15 residues. The germline gives CDR1 SGHVS, CDR2 FNYEAQ. This CDR3 reads CASSLRRGRTDTQYF. The CDR3 DNA follows: TGTGCCAGCAGCTTAAGGCGGGGCCGCACAGATACGCAGTATTTT. Looking up the rest from reference TRBV7-6 and TRBJ2-3 gives the full variable domain: GAGVSQSPRYKVTKRGQDVALRCDPISGHVSLYWYRQALGQGPEFLTYFNYEAQQDKSGLPNDRFSAERPEGSISTLTIQRTEQRDSAMYRCASSLRRGRTDTQYFGPGTRLTVL.

The chain recombines TRBV19 with TRBJ1-2; 9 positions match TRBD1. The CDR3 extends over 13 amino acids. V was clipped by 7 bases and J by 7 bases; unmatched bases: 7. The V gene's germline CDR1 is LNHDA and CDR2 SQIVND (reference sequence). The CDR3 region is CASTVTGGGGYTF. DNA of the CDR3: TGTGCCAGTACCGTTACAGGGGGCGGTGGCTACACCTTC. Looking up the rest from reference TRBV19 and TRBJ1-2 gives the full variable domain: DGGITQSPKYLFRKEGQNVTLSCEQNLNHDAMYWYRQDPGQGLRLIYYSQIVNDFQKGDIAEGYSVSREKKESFPLTVTSAQKNPTAFYLCASTVTGGGGYTFGSGTRLTVV.

The V and J genes are TRBV5-3 and TRBJ2-7; D perhaps matches TRBD2 (5 bases). TRBV5-3 is identified as an open reading frame with a role that is uncertain. Trimming left V 1 base short and J 0 bases short, with 14 bases between. The CDR3 covers 16 residues. The CDR3 spells CARSLLASRSSYEQYF. The CDR3 DNA is TGTGCCAGAAGCTTGCTGGCTAGCCGGAGCTCCTACGAGCAGTACTTC.

This chain connects TRBV19 to TRBJ2-3; 8 positions agree with TRBD1. The V gene's germline CDR1 is LNHDA and CDR2 SQIVND (reference sequence). CDR3 length: 14 amino acids. After removal of 5 bases from V and 3 bases from J, the junction contained 4 bases not matched to a gene. CDR3 in DNA: TGTGCCAGTAGTTCCCGGACAGGGACAGATACGCAGTATTTT. The encoded protein is CASSSRTGTDTQYF.

This chain joins TRBV4-2 and TRBJ2-3, with TRBD2 identical over 10 bases. This CDR3 has 16 amino acids. Trimming cost V 0 bases and J 4 bases; bases outside gene matches: 4. Germline V lookup: CDR1 LGHNA, CDR2 YNFKEQ. DNA of the CDR3: TGTGCCAGCAGCCAAGAACTAGCGGGGTCCTCAGATACGCAGTATTTT. It translates to CASSQELAGSSDTQYF.

The J gene is TRBJ2-7, the V gene TRBV7-2; 7 bases line up with TRBD1. V gave up 1 base and J gave up 0 bases; unmatched junction bases: 3. This CDR3 has 15 amino acids. Germline CDR1 SGHTA, CDR2 FQGNSA. In DNA form, the CDR3 reads TGTGCCAGCAGCTTAGGCACAGGGGCCTCCTACGAGCAGTACTTC. It translates to CASSLGTGASYEQYF. The complete variable domain, with remaining parts taken from reference TRBV7-2 and TRBJ2-7, reads GAGVSQSPSNKVTEKGKDVELRCDPISGHTALYWYRQSLGQGLEFLIYFQGNSAPDKSGLPSDRFSAERTGGSVSTLTIQRTQQEDSAVYLCASSLGTGASYEQYFGPGTRLTVT.